This record covers a single T cell receptor (beta chain). It lacks a known antigen. Base quality data are lacking; no much larger clone is found one base away. This entry comes from a study of control samples from healthy donors and cancer patients (dated by TCRdb to 2018 to 2020). Taken from cysteine to phenylalanine, the CDR3 has 12 residues. Kept here is only the CDR3 DNA, which spans 36 bases and is read in frame from base 1. V is shortened by 4 bases, J by 2 bases, and the region joining them spans 6 bases. CDR1 and CDR2 were assigned from the germline V gene as SGHRS and YFSETQ. Library generation was performed with the immunoSEQ multiplex PCR assay. Here the immuneACCESS table is served through TCRdb, limited to in-frame sequences with V and J called. Missing clones are a known gap in these copies; in checked studies unresolved V genes cover under half, and the rest lacks a known reason. The table for this sample lists some 150,000 clones; around 96% of them were counted only once. The ten most abundant clones make up 0.85% to 1.3% of the sample.

The receptor was isolated from a woman in her thirties in good health. The material sequenced was blood. Recombination connected TRBV5-1 to TRBJ1-1; there is no confident call for the D gene. Here is the DNA: TGCGCCAGCAGCGAGAGAAACACTGAAGCTTTCTTT. Its coded protein is CASSERNTEAFF.